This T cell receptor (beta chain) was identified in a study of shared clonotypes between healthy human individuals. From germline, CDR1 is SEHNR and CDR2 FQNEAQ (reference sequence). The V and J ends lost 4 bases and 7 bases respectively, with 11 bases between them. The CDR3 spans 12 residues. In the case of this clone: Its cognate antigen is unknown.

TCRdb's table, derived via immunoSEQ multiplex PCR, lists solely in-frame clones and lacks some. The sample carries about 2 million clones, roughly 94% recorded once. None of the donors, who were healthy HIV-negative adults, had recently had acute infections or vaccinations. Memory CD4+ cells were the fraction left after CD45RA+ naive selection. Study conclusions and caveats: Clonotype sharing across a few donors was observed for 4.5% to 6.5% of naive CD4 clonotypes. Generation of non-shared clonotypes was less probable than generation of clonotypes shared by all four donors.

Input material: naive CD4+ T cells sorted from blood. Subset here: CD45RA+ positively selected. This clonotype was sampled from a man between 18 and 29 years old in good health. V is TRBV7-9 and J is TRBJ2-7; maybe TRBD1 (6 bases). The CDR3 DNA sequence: TGTGCCAGCAGCTCGAACAGGGCGGAGCAGTACTTC. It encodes CASSSNRAEQYF.